The next 8 T cell receptor beta chains were all read from a single sample in a study of identical twins. One entry per CDR3 protein, called by TCRdb with MiXCR from the 5' RACE reads. Altogether about 730,000 distinct CDR3 sequences are present, around 20% being singletons, with the ten largest covering about 4.3%. The sample was also linked to a second study, of T cells expressing NK-cell markers.

Source material: PBMCs. All receptors come from a woman between 18 and 30 years old in good health.

The V and J genes are TRBV12-3 or TRBV12-4 and TRBJ1-4, with 7 nucleotides matching TRBD1. Trimming cost V 6 bases and J 7 bases; bases outside gene matches: 5. This CDR3 is 13 amino acids long. CDR3 in DNA: TGTGCCAGCAGGAGGGGGCAGGCTGAAAAACTGTTTTTT. It translates to CASRRGQAEKLFF.

This clonotype was seen more than once but under ten times. The chain links TRBV20-1 to TRBJ2-7; 11 nucleotides match TRBD1. Looked up from germline, CDR1 is DFQATT and CDR2 is SNEGSKA (reference sequence). The CDR3 is 18 amino acids. The trim removed 5 bases at V and 0 bases at J, leaving 15 bases unmatched. The CDR3 bases are TGCAGTGCTGGGGACAGGGGGACCTCCGGCTCAAGCTCCTACGAGCAGTACTTC. As protein: CSAGDRGTSGSSSYEQYF.

The table lists this clonotype with a few counts. This sequence joins TRBV11-2 and TRBJ2-1; 10 nucleotides line up with TRBD2. The CDR3 has 14 amino acids. The ends lost 5 bases at V and 12 bases at J; junction bases unmatched: 10. Germline loops: CDR1 SGHAT, CDR2 FQNNGV. CDR3 sequence reads: CASSNSGGPRRQFF. CDR3 in DNA: TGTGCCAGCAGCAATAGCGGGGGGCCCCGTCGGCAGTTCTTC.

A word on this clonotype: At one of its ends the junction is not consistent with the germline gene, which may arise from a read error. J is TRBJ2-3 and V is TRBV29-1, with TRBD2 as a possible D gene (6 bases). CDR3 length: 13 amino acids. Per germline, CDR1 SQVTM and CDR2 ANQGSEA. CDR3 in DNA: TGCAGCGTTGCAGATTCGGAGGGGACTCCACGATCTTTT. Translated: CSVADSEGTPRSF.

The chain joins TRBV20-1 to TRBJ2-2; D not certain. Germline assignment: CDR1 DFQATT and CDR2 SNEGSKA (reference sequence). V lost 0 bases and J 6 bases, leaving 8 bases between the germline ends. The CDR3 sequence is 13 residues long. CDR3 DNA: TGCAGTGCTAGAGACGGGTTTGCCGGGGAGCTGTTTTTT. This encodes CSARDGFAGELFF.

The V call is TRBV11-2, the J call TRBJ2-5, with D possibly matching TRBD1 (5 bases). Germline V CDR1 and CDR2: SGHAT, FQNNGV. Deletions cut 0 bases from V and 5 bases from J, with 10 bases between. This CDR3 is 14 amino acids long. The DNA of the CDR3 is TGTGCCAGCAGCTTAGATCAGGGCTGGGAGACCCAGTACTTC. Translating gives CASSLDQGWETQYF. The full variable domain, its missing parts supplied by reference TRBV11-2 and TRBJ2-5, is EAGVAQSPRYKIIEKRQSVAFWCNPISGHATLYWYQQILGQGPKLLIQFQNNGVVDDSQLPKDRFSAERLKGVDSTLKIQPAKLEDSAVYLCASSLDQGWETQYFGPGTRLLVL.

The gene calls are TRBV11-1 and TRBJ2-7, with D uncertain. The germline CDR1 and CDR2 sequences are SGHAT and FQDESV (reference sequence). CDR3 size: 13 residues. The V end lost 0 bases, the J end lost 7 bases, and 10 bases lay between the germline ends. CDR3: CASSLALVTEQYF. As DNA, the CDR3 is TGTGCCAGCAGCTTAGCGCTGGTGACAGAGCAGTACTTC.

This clonotype was recorded many times. The J gene is TRBJ2-7, the V gene TRBV12-3 or TRBV12-4; the D gene is possibly TRBD2 (5 bases). The V and J ends lost 4 bases and 5 bases respectively, with 12 bases between them. CDR3 size: 13 residues. CDR3 bases: TGTGCCAGCAGTTCCGACTGGCGGGACGAGCAGTACTTC. This codes for CASSSDWRDEQYF.